These 31 T cell receptor beta chains originate from one sample sequenced in a study of T cell repertoires in aging, cancer and after chemotherapy. A mixed TRB-A/B primer pool amplified rearranged TRB by multiplex touch-down PCR. Via MiXCR, TCRdb re-called the multiplex PCR reads, giving one row per CDR3 protein. Of roughly 9,000 distinct CDR3 sequences detected, 35% to 50% appear once; the ten largest clones hold approximately 13%. TCR beta rearrangements were amplified from peripheral blood genomic DNA. Specimen: blood. All receptors come from a human donor with a solid tumor.

This clonotype was detected only a few times. Compared with germline, one end of the junction differs, possibly owing to a read error. The chain employs TRBV12-3 or TRBV12-4 and TRBJ2-1; 11 nucleotides align to TRBD2. The CDR3 is 15 residues long. The CDR3 protein is CASRLAGGRYNEQFF. CDR3 in DNA: TGTGCCAGCAGATTAGCGGGGGGGCGGTACAATGAGCAGTTCTTC.

The chain uses TRBV12-3 or TRBV12-4 and TRBJ1-3; D is perhaps TRBD1 (5 bases). Trimming took 1 base from V and 8 from J, leaving 6 bases between them. This CDR3 region has 12 residues. Here the CDR3 DNA reads TGTGCCAGCAGTTTAGGGGGCTACACCATATATTTT. Translation gives CASSLGGYTIYF.

This clonotype was seen only a few times. This sequence joins TRBV19 and TRBJ1-2; D is perhaps TRBD1 (5 bases). CDR1 and CDR2 (germline): LNHDA, SQIVND (reference sequence). CDR3 length: 13 amino acids. Trimming pared 7 bases from V and 4 bases from J, leaving 13 bases between. The chain's CDR3 is CASTPVGAYGYTF. The CDR3 bases are TGTGCCAGTACCCCCGTCGGGGCCTATGGCTACACCTTC. The whole variable domain, remainder taken from reference TRBV19 and TRBJ1-2, is DGGITQSPKYLFRKEGQNVTLSCEQNLNHDAMYWYRQDPGQGLRLIYYSQIVNDFQKGDIAEGYSVSREKKESFPLTVTSAQKNPTAFYLCASTPVGAYGYTFGSGTRLTVV.

The CDR3 DNA reads as TGTGCCAGTAGCTACACTCTAGCGGGTGTGGGGATAAGCTCCTACAATGAGCAGTTCTTC. It codes for CASSYTLAGVGISSYNEQFF. This sequence joins TRBV19 and TRBJ2-1; 8 bases fit TRBD2. The V segment lost 6 bases and the J segment 0 bases; nucleotides outside the gene matches: 19. The germline V gene encodes CDR1 LNHDA and CDR2 SQIVND (reference sequence). CDR3 length equals 20 residues.

This clonotype was detected a few times. The chain couples TRBV6-4 to TRBJ2-2; no clear D gene. V was clipped by 0 bases and J by 3 bases, with 5 bases between them. The CDR3 is 14 amino acids. The V gene's germline CDR1 is MRHNA and CDR2 SNTAGT. The DNA for the CDR3 is TGTGCCAGCAGTGACTCTAGTGACACCGGGGAGCTGTTTTTT. Amino acids: CASSDSSDTGELFF.

This clonotype showed up just a few times. This sequence joins TRBV6-5 and TRBJ2-7; D is perhaps TRBD2 (5 bases). Trimming cost V 7 bases and J 3 bases, with 16 bases left between them. CDR1 is MNHEY and CDR2 is SVGAGI in the germline V gene. The CDR3 is 14 residues long. The CDR3 sequence is CASTTSSRGYEQYF. CDR3 nucleotide sequence: TGTGCCAGCACCACCTCTAGCCGGGGCTACGAGCAGTACTTC.

This chain links TRBV6-2 or TRBV6-3 with TRBJ2-2; 14 positions agree with TRBD2. The germline V gene encodes CDR1 MNHEY and CDR2 SVGEGT. The V segment lost 6 bases and the J segment 8 bases; nucleotides outside the gene matches: 8. CDR3 length equals 16 residues. CDR3 amino acids: CASRMGLAGEAGELFF. Here the CDR3 DNA reads TGTGCCAGCAGAATGGGACTAGCGGGAGAGGCGGGGGAGCTGTTTTTT.

This clonotype was seen just once. The chain links TRBV5-5 to TRBJ2-7, with D perhaps TRBD2 (7 bases). CDR1 is SGHKS and CDR2 is YYEKEE in the germline V gene (reference sequence). V was shortened by 1 base and J by 5 bases, with 19 bases between the two germline ends. The CDR3 contains 16 residues. In DNA form, the CDR3 reads TGTGCCAGCAGCTTGAAATGGGAGGGGGTTTCCCACGAGCAGTACTTC. Encoded protein: CASSLKWEGVSHEQYF.

A note on this clonotype: A much larger clone sits a single nucleotide away, making a read error possible. V and J are TRBV19 and TRBJ2-2; a weak D match, TRBD1 (7 bases). CDR3 length equals 14 residues. Between the trimmed V and J ends, which lost 5 bases and 4 bases, there was a span of 11 bases. Germline V lookup: CDR1 LNHDA, CDR2 SQIVND (reference sequence). This CDR3 is CASSPRDSTGELFF. The CDR3 region has the DNA TGTGCCAGTAGTCCGCGGGACAGCACCGGGGAGCTGTTTTTT.

The table lists this clonotype with a few counts. The V call is TRBV27, the J call TRBJ2-3; D unresolved. The CDR3 covers 14 residues. Germline lookup yields CDR1 MNHEY and CDR2 SMNVEV (reference sequence). Trimming shortened V by 5 bases and J by 6 bases, and 15 bases separated the two germline ends. In DNA, the CDR3 is TGTGCCAGCAGTGACCTTCACGGTAGGGATACGCAGTATTTT. This gives the protein CASSDLHGRDTQYF.

The gene calls are TRBV15 and TRBJ1-2; D possibly corresponds to TRBD1 (5 bases). CDR1 and CDR2 from the germline V gene are LNHNV and YYDKDF (reference sequence). The CDR3 covers 16 residues. V lost 0 bases to trimming and J lost 2 bases, with 13 bases between them. The CDR3 DNA follows: TGTGCCACCAGCAGAGATAGGGGAGGTCGAAACTATGGCTACACCTTC. Encoded protein: CATSRDRGGRNYGYTF.

This clonotype appeared a few times. The chain joins TRBV30 to TRBJ2-2; no clear D. The V end was cut by 3 bases, the J end by 7 bases, with 6 bases between. The CDR3 loop spans 11 amino acids. Germline loops: CDR1 GTSNPN, CDR2 SVGIG (reference sequence). Written as DNA, the CDR3 is TGTGCCTGGAGCGCCGGCGGGGAGCTGTTTTTT. As protein: CAWSAGGELFF. Full variable domain (rest looked up from reference TRBV30 and TRBJ2-2): SQTIHQWPATLVQPVGSPLSLECTVEGTSNPNLYWYRQAAGRGLQLLFYSVGIGQISSEVPQNLSASRPQDRQFILSSKKLLLSDSGFYLCAWSAGGELFFGEGSRLTVL.

This clonotype has a handful of counts. The chain carries TRBV6-5 and TRBJ2-1; 9 bases match TRBD1. Germline CDR1 is MNHEY and CDR2 is SVGAGI. V dropped 5 bases and J dropped 4; count of bases not matched to a gene: 12. There are 17 residues in the CDR3. The CDR3 DNA follows: TGTGCCAGCAGTGTACTACCCTGGGACAGGGCTTACAATGAGCAGTTCTTC. This encodes CASSVLPWDRAYNEQFF.

This clonotype was detected only once. This may come from a read error, since a much larger clone is one base off. V and J are TRBV11-3 and TRBJ2-5; maybe TRBD1 (6 bases). Trimming removed 4 bases from V and 1 base from J, with 7 bases in between. The CDR3 loop spans 13 amino acids. The germline V gene has CDR1 SGHNT and CDR2 YENEEA. CDR3 sequence: CASSSGAQETQYF. CDR3 bases: TGTGCCAGCAGCTCAGGGGCCCAAGAGACCCAGTACTTC.

This clonotype showed up just a few times. The chain has TRBV18 and TRBJ2-6; 10 bases are a match to TRBD1. Germline values: CDR1 KGHSH, CDR2 LQKENI. With 6 bases clipped from V and 0 bases from J, the junction kept 11 bases outside the gene matches. The CDR3 runs to 19 residues. CDR3 sequence (DNA): TGTGCCAGCTCGCACGGGACAGGGGTCCCATACTCTGGGGCCAACGTCCTGACTTTC. Encoded protein: CASSHGTGVPYSGANVLTF.

The chain carries TRBV6-1 and TRBJ1-2; D remains unclear. The CDR3 is 11 residues long. Trimming removed 7 bases at V and 2 bases at J, with 5 bases between. The V gene's germline CDR1 is MNHNS and CDR2 SASEGT. The CDR3 loop reads CASTQNYGYTF. Here the CDR3 DNA reads TGTGCCAGCACCCAGAACTATGGCTACACCTTC.

The chain has TRBV5-6 and TRBJ1-5, with D uncertain. The CDR3 runs to 13 residues. The ends were cut back, 5 bases at V and 5 bases at J, with 11 bases in the middle. The germline CDR1 and CDR2 sequences are SGHDT and YYEEEE. The CDR3 here is CASSRTGDQPQHF. The DNA of the CDR3 is TGTGCCAGCAGTCGGACCGGGGATCAGCCCCAGCATTTT.

This chain joins TRBV5-4 and TRBJ1-2; weak D call: TRBD1 (6 bases). Trimming left V 0 bases short and J 1 base short, with 16 bases between. CDR1 SGHNT and CDR2 YYREEE come from the germline V gene (reference sequence). This CDR3 spans 17 amino acids. The CDR3: CASSLEGDRIFNYGYTF. The CDR3 bases are TGTGCCAGCAGCTTGGAAGGTGACAGGATATTTAACTATGGCTACACCTTC. Variable domain in full (rest from reference TRBV5-4 and TRBJ1-2): ETGVTQSPTHLIKTRGQQVTLRCSSQSGHNTVSWYQQALGQGPQFIFQYYREEENGRGNFPPRFSGLQFPNYSSELNVNALELDDSALYLCASSLEGDRIFNYGYTFGSGTRLTVV.

This clonotype turned up a few times. J is TRBJ2-3 and V is TRBV19, with D unresolved. CDR1 LNHDA and CDR2 SQIVND come from the germline V gene (reference sequence). This CDR3 has 13 amino acids. The V end lost 5 bases, the J end lost 2 bases, and 8 bases lay between the germline ends. The CDR3 DNA reads as TGTGCCAGTAGTGTACACACCACAGATACGCAGTATTTT. Residues: CASSVHTTDTQYF.

V is TRBV6-5 and J is TRBJ2-1; no clear D gene. The germline CDR1 and CDR2 sequences are MNHEY and SVGAGI. This CDR3 is built from 12 residues. The V end was cut by 2 bases, the J end by 4 bases, with 3 bases between. The CDR3 DNA sequence: TGTGCCAGCAGTTACGGTTACAATGAGCAGTTCTTC. Translation gives CASSYGYNEQFF.

This clonotype was counted only a few times. The chain joins TRBV27 to TRBJ2-5; maybe TRBD2 (6 bases). The CDR3 runs 15 residues. Germline lookup yields CDR1 MNHEY and CDR2 SMNVEV (reference sequence). Trimming took 3 bases from V and 6 from J, leaving 17 bases between them. This chain's CDR3 is CASSFRGATLQTQYF. In nucleotides, the CDR3 is TGTGCCAGCAGTTTCCGCGGGGCTACTTTACAGACCCAGTACTTC.

In this sample, this clonotype turned up a few times. V gene TRBV29-1 combines with J gene TRBJ1-1; 7 positions agree with TRBD1. V lost 6 bases, J lost 2 bases, and 6 bases stayed unmatched. Germline lookup yields CDR1 SQVTM and CDR2 ANQGSEA. This CDR3 region has 13 residues. CDR3 sequence (DNA): TGCAGCGTGGGGGACAGAGTTAACACTGAAGCTTTCTTT. Its translation is CSVGDRVNTEAFF.

This chain uses TRBV11-3 with TRBJ1-1; D is ambiguous. With 5 bases removed from V and 4 bases from J, the gap between germline ends came to 17 bases. Per the germline V gene, CDR1 is SGHNT and CDR2 is YENEEA. This CDR3 has 15 amino acids. This CDR3 is CASSPLNLGSTEAFF. CDR3 coding DNA: TGTGCCAGCAGCCCCCTCAACTTGGGGAGCACTGAAGCTTTCTTT.

The chain has TRBV5-5 and TRBJ1-6; D is uncertain. CDR1 is SGHKS and CDR2 is YYEKEE in the germline V gene (reference sequence). The CDR3 loop spans 14 amino acids. The V and J ends lost 2 bases and 6 bases respectively, with 9 bases between them. The DNA for the CDR3 is TGTGCCAGCAGCTTCGAGGGAGGTAATTCACCCCTCCACTTT. Translation gives CASSFEGGNSPLHF.

The gene calls are TRBV18 and TRBJ2-7; D unclear. CDR1 KGHSH and CDR2 LQKENI come from the germline V gene. Trimming shortened V by 3 bases and J by 0 bases, and 9 bases separated the two germline ends. The CDR3 runs 14 residues. The chain's CDR3 is CASSPTRTSYEQYF. The CDR3 DNA follows: TGTGCCAGCTCACCGACCCGAACCTCCTACGAGCAGTACTTC.

The chain employs TRBV11-3 and TRBJ2-3; unclear D gene. The CDR3 is made up of 12 amino acids. V gave up 7 bases and J gave up 7 bases, with 12 bases separating them. Germline values: CDR1 SGHNT, CDR2 YENEEA. The CDR3 loop reads CASTKSPYTQYF. In DNA form, the CDR3 reads TGTGCCAGCACCAAATCTCCCTATACGCAGTATTTT.

This rearrangement joins TRBV6-1 to TRBJ1-4; no clear D. Germline V CDR1 and CDR2: MNHNS, SASEGT. V was shortened by 5 bases and J by 4 bases, with 23 bases between the two germline ends. This CDR3 is 18 amino acids long. CDR3 DNA sequence: TGTGCCAGCAGTCACTACGACGGGCCATCGGGAGGTAATGAAAAACTGTTTTTT. Encoded protein: CASSHYDGPSGGNEKLFF.

The chain carries TRBV5-5 and TRBJ2-3; TRBD1 agrees at 8 bases. Germline CDR1 SGHKS, CDR2 YYEKEE (reference sequence). Unmatched junction bases numbered 4, after V lost 4 bases and J lost 3 bases. CDR3 size: 14 residues. CDR3 residues: CASSGTGGTDTQYF. CDR3 DNA: TGTGCCAGCAGCGGTACAGGGGGGACAGATACGCAGTATTTT.

This clonotype was counted only a few times. V gene TRBV29-1 combines with J gene TRBJ1-2; no firm D call. This CDR3 has 16 amino acids. Germline V gives CDR1 SQVTM, CDR2 ANQGSEA. Trimming removed 6 bases at V and 2 bases at J, with 22 bases between. The CDR3 DNA sequence: TGCAGCGTGACTCTTCCCTCCGGACGGACCAACTATGGCTACACCTTC. Translating gives CSVTLPSGRTNYGYTF.

The sample holds one count of this clonotype. This chain uses TRBV5-6 with TRBJ2-1, with unresolved D. The CDR3 consists of 12 residues. Germline assignment: CDR1 SGHDT and CDR2 YYEEEE. Trimming took 5 bases from V and 4 from J, leaving 7 bases between them. CDR3 in amino acids: CASRSKYNEQFF. The CDR3 nucleotides read TGTGCCAGCAGAAGCAAATACAATGAGCAGTTCTTC.

V gene TRBV11-2 combines with J gene TRBJ2-7; 11 bases are a match to TRBD2. Trimming took 5 bases from V and 6 from J; bases not matched to a gene: 12. This CDR3 is 16 amino acids long. Germline V CDR1 and CDR2: SGHAT, FQNNGV. The CDR3 nucleotides read TGTGCCAGCAGCAAAACCACTAGCGGGAGAGGAGCCGAGCAGTACTTC. It encodes CASSKTTSGRGAEQYF.